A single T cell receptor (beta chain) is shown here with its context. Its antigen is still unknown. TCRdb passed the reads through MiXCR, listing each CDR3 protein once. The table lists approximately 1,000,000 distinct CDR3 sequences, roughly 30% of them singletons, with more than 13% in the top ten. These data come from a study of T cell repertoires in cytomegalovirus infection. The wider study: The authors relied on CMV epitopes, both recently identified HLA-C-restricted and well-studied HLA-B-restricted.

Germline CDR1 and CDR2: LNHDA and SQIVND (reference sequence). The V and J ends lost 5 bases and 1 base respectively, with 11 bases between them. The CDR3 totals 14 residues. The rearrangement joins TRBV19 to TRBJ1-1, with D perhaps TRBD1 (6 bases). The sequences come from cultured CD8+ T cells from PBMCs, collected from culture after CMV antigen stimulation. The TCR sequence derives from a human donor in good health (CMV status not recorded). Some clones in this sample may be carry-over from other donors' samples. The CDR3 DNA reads TGTGCCAGTAGTTGGACAGTTCCGAACACTGAAGCTTTCTTT. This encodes CASSWTVPNTEAFF.